Each of the 2 T cell receptor beta chains below was sequenced from the same sample in a study of graft-versus-host responses after intestinal transplantation. Only in-frame clones appear in the TCRdb table, and some are missing; sequencing was by immunoSEQ multiplex PCR. The sample consists of 65,000 to 90,000 clones, more than 85% of them appearing once. These TCRs are of unknown antigen specificity. The sequencing used unstimulated CD8+ T cells sorted from spleen or lymph node cells, collected before transplant. All receptors derive from a human donor who was the organ donor for an intestinal transplant.

The V gene is TRBV12-5, the J gene TRBJ2-6; no clear D gene. The CDR3 has 18 amino acids. Trimming removed 0 bases at V and 2 bases at J, with 14 bases between. Germline-derived CDR1 and CDR2 are LGHNT and FRNRAP. CDR3 DNA sequence: TGTGCTAGTGGTTTGGTTAGTGGCACTGAGCCTGGGGCCAACGTCCTGACTTTC. It is translated as CASGLVSGTEPGANVLTF. Variable domain in full (rest from reference TRBV12-5 and TRBJ2-6): DARVTQTPRHKVTEMGQEVTMRCQPILGHNTVFWYRQTMMQGLELLAYFRNRAPLDDSGMPKDRFSAEMPDATLATLKIQPSEPRDSAVYFCASGLVSGTEPGANVLTFGAGSRLTVL.

The chain links TRBV11-2 to TRBJ2-3, with 10 bases identical to TRBD1. This CDR3 has 15 amino acids. V lost 5 bases, J lost 7 bases, and 9 bases stayed unmatched. Germline V gives CDR1 SGHAT, CDR2 FQNNGV. The CDR3 DNA reads as TGTGCCAGCAGCGCCTCCGGGACAGGGGAAAATACGCAGTATTTT. Its protein is CASSASGTGENTQYF.